One and the same sample provided the 28 T cell receptor beta chains below, sequenced in a study of blood T cell repertoires in COVID-19. Data came from immunoSEQ multiplex PCR; TCRdb stores just in-frame clones and leaves some out. The data show about 440,000 clones, 70% to 90% seen once. Sample: PBMCs or T cells enriched from blood (not recorded which). The receptor source for this set is a woman between 18 and 29 years old with acute COVID-19.

This clone appeared once. V is TRBV7-8 and J is TRBJ2-7; 12 positions match TRBD1. Trimming cost V 5 bases and J 6 bases; bases outside gene matches: 11. The CDR3 has 16 amino acids. CDR1 and CDR2 from the germline V gene are SGHVS and FQNEAQ. The CDR3 is CASSPLWGQGAFEQYF. Here the CDR3 DNA reads TGTGCCAGCAGCCCCCTTTGGGGACAGGGGGCGTTCGAGCAGTACTTC.

The gene calls are TRBV6-2 or TRBV6-3 and TRBJ1-1, with D unresolved. The V end was cut by 6 bases, the J end by 1 base, with 9 bases between. CDR3 length: 13 amino acids. Germline V gene sequence: CDR1 MNHEY, CDR2 SVGEGT. Here the CDR3 DNA reads TGTGCCAGCAGCCAGAGGTGGAACACTGAAGCTTTCTTT. Protein sequence: CASSQRWNTEAFF.

The chain has TRBV2 and TRBJ2-7; possible D gene TRBD2, 6 bases. Germline V CDR1 and CDR2: SNHLY, FYNNEI. The V gene lost 3 bases and the J gene lost 2 bases, with 11 bases spanning the gap. This CDR3 region has 14 residues. The DNA of the CDR3 is TGTGCCAGCAGTGATAAGCGGGCAGCCTACGAGCAGTACTTC. Protein sequence: CASSDKRAAYEQYF.

This rearrangement joins TRBV25-1 to TRBJ1-2; D unresolved. Germline V CDR1 and CDR2: MGHDK, SYGVNS. V was shortened by 11 bases and J by 6 bases, with 25 bases between the two germline ends. This CDR3 region has 15 residues. This chain's CDR3 is CASNKGGSERNGYTF. The CDR3 DNA reads as TGTGCCTCCAACAAGGGAGGGTCGGAGAGAAATGGCTACACCTTC.

The V and J genes are TRBV19 and TRBJ1-1; 9 nucleotides line up with TRBD1. This CDR3 comprises 14 residues. Germline V gene sequence: CDR1 LNHDA, CDR2 SQIVND (reference sequence). The V and J ends lost 4 bases and 6 bases, in that order; junction bases with no gene match: 6. In DNA, the CDR3 is TGTGCCAGTAGTACACCGGGACAGGGATCTGAAGCTTTCTTT. Translated, it gives CASSTPGQGSEAFF.

The chain carries TRBV19 and TRBJ2-3, with 13 bases that match TRBD2. With V trimmed by 5 bases and J by 0 bases, 8 bases remained unmatched. Germline CDR1 is LNHDA and CDR2 is SQIVND (reference sequence). This CDR3 region has 18 residues. In nucleotides, the CDR3 is TGTGCCAGTAGTGCCGGGACTAGCGGGGACACTAGCACAGATACGCAGTATTTT. Protein: CASSAGTSGDTSTDTQYF.

The chain uses TRBV6-2 or TRBV6-3 and TRBJ2-5; TRBD2 aligns across 8 bases. The germline gives CDR1 MNHEY, CDR2 SVGEGT. The CDR3 has 15 amino acids. V dropped 4 bases and J dropped 3; count of bases not matched to a gene: 7. The CDR3 spells CASSLGPREEETQYF. The DNA of the CDR3 is TGTGCCAGCAGTTTAGGGCCGCGGGAGGAAGAGACCCAGTACTTC.

This sequence joins TRBV5-1 and TRBJ1-4; tentatively, D is TRBD1 (5 bases). The ends were cut back, 4 bases at V and 6 bases at J, with 16 bases in the middle. The CDR3 sequence is 15 residues long. Germline assignment: CDR1 SGHRS and CDR2 YFSETQ. In DNA form, the CDR3 reads TGCGCCAGCAGCCCTGTAGGAGGGGTGGATGAAAAACTGTTTTTT. Amino acid sequence: CASSPVGGVDEKLFF.

A single count supports this clone. V and J are TRBV24-1 and TRBJ2-1; possible D gene TRBD1, 6 bases. Trimming cost V 9 bases and J 8 bases, with 13 bases left between them. Germline CDR1 and CDR2: KGHDR and SFDVKD. There are 12 residues in the CDR3. DNA for the CDR3: TGTGCCACCTCGGAACAGGGCTATGAGCAGTTCTTC. This codes for CATSEQGYEQFF.

The V gene is TRBV29-1, the J gene TRBJ2-4; TRBD1 might be the D (5 bases). This CDR3 region has 14 residues. The V end lost 1 base, the J end lost 2 bases, and 9 bases lay between the germline ends. Germline V lookup: CDR1 SQVTM, CDR2 ANQGSEA. CDR3 sequence: CSVEGRGPKNIQYF. CDR3 DNA sequence: TGCAGCGTTGAAGGAAGGGGCCCCAAAAACATTCAGTACTTC.

This chain links TRBV19 with TRBJ1-5; TRBD1 aligns across 9 bases. Germline V gene lookup returns CDR1 LNHDA and CDR2 SQIVND (reference sequence). The trim removed 4 bases at V and 7 bases at J, leaving 11 bases unmatched. This CDR3 is built from 16 residues. CDR3 protein: CASSRGWDRVGQPQHF. CDR3 DNA: TGTGCCAGTAGTAGGGGTTGGGACAGGGTCGGCCAGCCCCAGCATTTT.

The chain is built from TRBV5-5 and TRBJ2-6; TRBD2 might be the D (5 bases). The CDR3 consists of 18 residues. The ends were cut back, 0 bases at V and 1 base at J, with 14 bases in the middle. Germline CDR1 and CDR2: SGHKS and YYEKEE (reference sequence). CDR3: CASSLAAGSHSGANVLTF. CDR3 DNA sequence: TGTGCCAGCAGCTTGGCTGCGGGCTCCCATTCTGGGGCCAACGTCCTGACTTTC.

The chain is built from TRBV4-1 and TRBJ2-3; 7 bases align to TRBD2. Germline V lookup: CDR1 MGHRA, CDR2 YSYEKL. CDR3 length: 15 amino acids. V lost 4 bases, J lost 4 bases, and 8 bases stayed unmatched. CDR3 protein: CASSLTRTSSDTQYF. The CDR3 nucleotides are TGCGCCAGCAGCCTTACCAGGACTAGTTCAGATACGCAGTATTTT.

The chain carries TRBV10-3 and TRBJ2-6, with D maybe TRBD1 (5 bases). CDR1 is ENHRY and CDR2 is SYGVKD in the germline V gene. The CDR3 contains 16 residues. The V and J ends lost 4 bases and 2 bases respectively, with 12 bases between them. The chain's CDR3 is CAISVQGRAGANVLTF. Written as DNA, the CDR3 is TGTGCCATCAGTGTGCAGGGTCGGGCTGGGGCCAACGTCCTGACTTTC.

The chain has TRBV10-2 and TRBJ1-4, with D maybe TRBD1 (5 bases). The CDR3 runs 13 residues. Between the trimmed V and J ends, which lost 8 bases and 8 bases, there was a span of 15 bases. Germline-derived CDR1 and CDR2 are WSHSY and SAAADI. Here the CDR3 reads CASSTGGGEKLFF. The CDR3 DNA sequence: TGCGCCAGCTCTACCGGGGGAGGGGAAAAACTGTTTTTT.

The chain combines TRBV19 with TRBJ2-7, with a possible D match to TRBD2 (5 bases). From germline, CDR1 is LNHDA and CDR2 SQIVND (reference sequence). Trimming removed 7 bases from V and 6 bases from J, with 19 bases in between. This CDR3 is built from 14 residues. The CDR3 reads CASTRAATDGEQYF. CDR3 DNA: TGTGCCAGTACGAGGGCGGCAACGGACGGCGAGCAGTACTTC.

The chain uses TRBV5-4 and TRBJ2-1, with TRBD2 as a possible D gene (5 bases). The V end lost 2 bases, the J end lost 6 bases, and 15 bases lay between the germline ends. The CDR3 totals 15 residues. Germline loops: CDR1 SGHNT, CDR2 YYREEE (reference sequence). This CDR3 reads CASSLGEGLGNEQFF. The CDR3 DNA sequence: TGTGCCAGCAGCTTAGGTGAGGGCCTGGGCAATGAGCAGTTCTTC.

The gene calls are TRBV20-1 and TRBJ2-2, with D possibly TRBD1 on 5 matching bases. CDR3 length equals 13 residues. V lost 3 bases and J lost 4, with 9 bases in between. Germline CDR1 and CDR2: DFQATT and SNEGSKA (reference sequence). The CDR3 DNA is TGCAGTGCTAGTAAGGGGCCCACCGGGGAGCTGTTTTTT. Translating it yields CSASKGPTGELFF.

On this clone: The same CDR3 can be traced to other DNA sequences in this sample. J is TRBJ1-1 and V is TRBV28; D uncertain. The ends were cut back, 8 bases at V and 3 bases at J, with 4 bases in the middle. The germline CDR1 and CDR2 sequences are MDHEN and SYDVKM. The CDR3 runs 10 residues. The CDR3 loop is CASSDTEAFF. CDR3 bases: TGTGCCAGCTCGGACACTGAAGCTTTCTTT.

The rearrangement links TRBV7-9 to TRBJ1-1; 7 positions match TRBD1. Germline lookup yields CDR1 SEHNR and CDR2 FQNEAQ (reference sequence). There are 14 residues in the CDR3. Unmatched junction bases numbered 4, after V lost 6 bases and J lost 0 bases. CDR3 protein: CASRSTGMNTEAFF. The DNA for the CDR3 is TGTGCCAGCAGATCGACAGGGATGAACACTGAAGCTTTCTTT.

The V and J genes are TRBV5-1 and TRBJ2-2; 7 bases agree with TRBD1. Germline lookup yields CDR1 SGHRS and CDR2 YFSETQ. The CDR3 has 15 residues. With V trimmed by 0 bases and J by 4 bases, 3 bases remained unmatched. CDR3 DNA sequence: TGCGCCAGCAGCTTGGATCCAGGGGGCACCGGGGAGCTGTTTTTT. Translated, it gives CASSLDPGGTGELFF.

J is TRBJ1-3 and V is TRBV2, with a tentative D call TRBD1 (5 bases). V gave up 6 bases and J gave up 1 base, with 16 bases separating them. Germline lookup yields CDR1 SNHLY and CDR2 FYNNEI. The length of the CDR3 is 16 residues. The CDR3: CASSSGQILSGNTIYF. DNA of the CDR3: TGTGCCAGCAGCTCAGGACAAATACTATCTGGAAACACCATATATTTT.

The chain carries TRBV12-3 or TRBV12-4 and TRBJ1-1; no clear D gene. This CDR3 is 12 amino acids long. Trimming cost V 5 bases and J 9 bases, with 13 bases left between them. This CDR3 is CASSSQTSKAFF. The CDR3 nucleotides are TGTGCCAGCAGTAGTCAGACAAGTAAAGCTTTCTTT.

This chain connects TRBV3-1 (or the pseudogene TRBV3-2) to TRBJ1-6, with 8 bases matching TRBD1. Germline V gives CDR1 LGHDT, CDR2 YNNKEL (reference sequence). This CDR3 is built from 14 residues. Germline trimming cut 1 base from V and 10 bases from J; bases unmatched to any gene: 3. CDR3 region: CASSQAGGFSPLHF. CDR3 in DNA: TGTGCCAGCAGCCAAGCAGGGGGCTTCTCACCCCTCCACTTT.

The chain carries TRBV7-2 and TRBJ1-3; D is unclear. Trimming shortened V by 1 base and J by 4 bases, and 11 bases separated the two germline ends. CDR1 and CDR2 from the germline V gene are SGHTA and FQGNSA. The CDR3 is made up of 15 amino acids. DNA for the CDR3: TGTGCCAGCAGCTTAGGCGGAGGGTTGGGAAACACCATATATTTT. Its protein is CASSLGGGLGNTIYF.

V usage is TRBV25-1 and J usage is TRBJ1-5; D remains unclear. Trimming took 3 bases from V and 0 from J, leaving 6 bases between them. The CDR3 extends over 14 amino acids. The V gene's germline CDR1 is MGHDK and CDR2 SYGVNS. The CDR3 region has the DNA TGTGCCAGCAGTGATCTTTATAGCAATCAGCCCCAGCATTTT. Translating gives CASSDLYSNQPQHF.

Points on this clone: The sample holds other DNA sequences that translate to the same CDR3. The genes are TRBV5-1 and TRBJ1-3; weak D call: TRBD1 (6 bases). Between the trimmed V and J ends, which lost 3 bases and 2 bases, there was a span of 9 bases. This CDR3 contains 14 residues. Germline lookup yields CDR1 SGHRS and CDR2 YFSETQ. CDR3 protein: CASSSQGPGNTIYF. The DNA for the CDR3 is TGCGCCAGCAGCTCACAGGGACCTGGAAACACCATATATTTT. Variable domain in full (rest from reference TRBV5-1 and TRBJ1-3): KAGVTQTPRYLIKTRGQQVTLSCSPISGHRSVSWYQQTPGQGLQFLFEYFSETQRNKGNFPGRFSGRQFSNSRSEMNVSTLELGDSALYLCASSSQGPGNTIYFGEGSWLTVV.

CDR3 sequence reads: CASSQGTGGNQPQHF. The CDR3 nucleotides are TGTGCCAGCAGCCAAGGGACAGGGGGCAATCAGCCCCAGCATTTT. V is TRBV3-1 (or the pseudogene TRBV3-2) and J is TRBJ1-5; 9 positions match TRBD1. Unmatched junction bases numbered 0, after V lost 1 base and J lost 2 bases. The germline gives CDR1 LGHDT, CDR2 YNNKEL (reference sequence). This CDR3 is 15 amino acids long.